One and the same sample provided the 18 T cell receptor beta chains below, sequenced in a study of technical replicates of blood from a handful of donors. The assay was immunoSEQ multiplex PCR, and TCRdb's table has in-frame clones only and misses some. The profile covers more than 50,000 clones, with 85% to 90% appearing a single time and under 6.5% taken by the ten largest. Sequenced input: PBMCs. All receptors come from a human donor in good health. Some clones in this sample may be carry-over from other donors' samples.

The V and J genes are TRBV10-3 and TRBJ2-1; 11 bases agree with TRBD2. From germline, CDR1 is ENHRY and CDR2 SYGVKD. J lost 10 bases, V lost 5 bases, and 13 bases had no gene match. The CDR3 has 16 amino acids. In DNA, the CDR3 is TGTGCCATCAGTCCAATTAGCGGGAGGGTGGGGGCGGAGCAGTTCTTC. This sequence encodes CAISPISGRVGAEQFF.

The J gene is TRBJ2-2, the V gene TRBV5-6; 7 bases are shared with TRBD1. CDR3 length: 17 amino acids. The J segment lost 0 bases and the V segment lost 4 bases, leaving 9 bases of the junction unmatched. Germline loops: CDR1 SGHDT, CDR2 YYEEEE. Here the CDR3 reads CASSRRPGTANTGELFF. CDR3 nucleotide sequence: TGTGCCAGCAGCCGGCGGCCCGGGACAGCGAACACCGGGGAGCTGTTTTTT.

This clone was detected only a few times. The rearrangement uses TRBV6-4 and TRBJ2-1; 11 bases are a match to TRBD2. V gave up 3 bases and J gave up 7 bases; unmatched junction bases: 5. The CDR3 is 15 residues long. The germline gives CDR1 MRHNA, CDR2 SNTAGT. CDR3 amino acids: CASSETSGSVNEQFF. CDR3 nucleotide sequence: TGTGCCAGCAGTGAAACTAGCGGGAGTGTTAATGAGCAGTTCTTC.

This sequence joins TRBV5-5 and TRBJ2-7; D may be TRBD1 (6 bases). The CDR3 covers 14 residues. CDR1 and CDR2 from the germline V gene are SGHKS and YYEKEE (reference sequence). Trimming took 0 bases from V and 5 from J, leaving 12 bases between them. The CDR3 loop reads CASSLVNREHEQYF. CDR3 in DNA: TGTGCCAGCAGCTTGGTAAACAGGGAACACGAGCAGTACTTC.

The V gene is TRBV5-6, the J gene TRBJ2-1; TRBD2 matches 10 bases. The CDR3 spans 16 residues. Germline lookup yields CDR1 SGHDT and CDR2 YYEEEE. Losses at the gene ends were 0 bases for V and 4 bases for J; bases not matched to a gene: 4. CDR3 DNA: TGTGCCAGCAGCTTGGCCGGTAGCGGGAGGTACAATGAGCAGTTCTTC. This sequence encodes CASSLAGSGRYNEQFF.

The chain is built from TRBV13 and TRBJ2-1; D is perhaps TRBD1 (6 bases). Germline V gene lookup returns CDR1 PRHDT and CDR2 FYEKMQ (reference sequence). The length of the CDR3 is 16 residues. Between the trimmed V and J ends, which lost 5 bases and 6 bases, there was a span of 20 bases. The CDR3 sequence is CASSAPGSNRVNEQFF. Here the CDR3 DNA reads TGTGCCAGCAGCGCCCCAGGGTCAAACAGGGTCAATGAGCAGTTCTTC.

The chain recombines TRBV11-2 with TRBJ2-5; 11 positions agree with TRBD2. This CDR3 is 16 amino acids long. V trimming: 6 bases; J trimming: 4 bases; junction bases outside the gene matches: 10. CDR1 is SGHAT, CDR2 FQNNGV, per germline. The DNA of the CDR3 is TGTGCCAGCAGAACCACTAGCGGGAGAAGAGCAGAGACCCAGTACTTC. It codes for CASRTTSGRRAETQYF.

V is TRBV4-2 and J is TRBJ1-3; D is unclear. This CDR3 is built from 16 residues. V shed 1 base and J shed 0 bases, with 10 bases lying between them. Germline values: CDR1 LGHNA, CDR2 YNFKEQ. The CDR3 DNA sequence: TGTGCCAGCAGCCAAGTCCCGGGAAACTCTGGAAACACCATATATTTT. Its translation: CASSQVPGNSGNTIYF.

V is TRBV4-1 and J is TRBJ2-7; no definite D call. The length of the CDR3 is 14 residues. Germline CDR1 and CDR2: MGHRA and YSYEKL. Trimming removed 0 bases at V and 3 bases at J, with 9 bases between. CDR3 sequence: CASSQEAVYYEQYF. CDR3 nucleotide sequence: TGCGCCAGCAGCCAAGAGGCGGTATACTACGAGCAGTACTTC.

The rearrangement uses TRBV19 and TRBJ2-2, with 8 bases fitting TRBD1. The CDR3 is 15 residues long. Per germline, CDR1 LNHDA and CDR2 SQIVND (reference sequence). Trimming removed 3 bases from V and 8 bases from J; junction bases left unmatched: 8. This CDR3 reads CASSIPFGQGGELFF. The CDR3 coding sequence is TGTGCCAGTAGTATTCCCTTCGGACAGGGTGGGGAGCTGTTTTTT.

With regard to this clone: The sample carries other DNA sequences with the same CDR3. The gene calls are TRBV5-1 and TRBJ1-2, with 10 bases identical to TRBD1. V lost 4 bases to trimming and J lost 2 bases; unmatched junction nucleotides: 2. This CDR3 has 14 residues. CDR1 is SGHRS and CDR2 is YFSETQ in the germline V gene. CDR3 nucleotide sequence: TGCGCCAGCAGCCCGGGACAGGGGAACTATGGCTACACCTTC. Translated: CASSPGQGNYGYTF. Looking up the rest from reference TRBV5-1 and TRBJ1-2 gives the full variable domain: KAGVTQTPRYLIKTRGQQVTLSCSPISGHRSVSWYQQTPGQGLQFLFEYFSETQRNKGNFPGRFSGRQFSNSRSEMNVSTLELGDSALYLCASSPGQGNYGYTFGSGTRLTVV.

The chain employs TRBV4-2 and TRBJ2-3; tentative D call: TRBD2 (9 bases). V dropped 0 bases and J dropped 3 bases, with 22 bases sitting between them. Germline V gives CDR1 LGHNA, CDR2 YNFKEQ. This CDR3 is built from 19 residues. The CDR3 loop reads CASSQDPPGGGGATDTQYF. In nucleotides, the CDR3 is TGTGCCAGCAGCCAAGATCCCCCAGGGGGCGGGGGGGCAACAGATACGCAGTATTTT.

This CDR3 is CASSLGQYLEAFF. The CDR3 region has the DNA TGTGCCAGCAGCCTTGGACAGTACCTTGAAGCTTTCTTT. This rearrangement joins TRBV7-9 to TRBJ1-1, with a tentative D call TRBD1 (6 bases). The germline CDR1 and CDR2 sequences are SEHNR and FQNEAQ (reference sequence). V lost 5 bases, J lost 7 bases, and 14 bases lay in between. This CDR3 contains 13 residues. The entire variable domain, with the rest obtained from reference TRBV7-9 and TRBJ1-1, is as follows: DTGVSQNPRHKITKRGQNVTFRCDPISEHNRLYWYRQTLGQGPEFLTYFQNEAQLEKSRLLSDRFSAERPKGSFSTLEIQRTEQGDSAMYLCASSLGQYLEAFFGQGTRLTVV.

The chain carries TRBV5-6 and TRBJ1-1; D gene unclear. Germline V gives CDR1 SGHDT, CDR2 YYEEEE. CDR3 length: 11 amino acids. V was trimmed by 0 bases and J by 6 bases, leaving 3 bases between them. The CDR3 bases are TGTGCCAGCAGCTTGGACTCTGAAGCTTTCTTT. Encoded protein: CASSLDSEAFF.

The chain employs TRBV7-9 and TRBJ1-2; D remains unclear. Trimming took off 1 base at V and 6 bases at J, with 21 bases between the two ends. This CDR3 spans 17 amino acids. CDR1 is SEHNR, CDR2 FQNEAQ, per germline (reference sequence). In nucleotides, the CDR3 is TGTGCCAGCAGCTTAGGGGTAGGCGGCTCCTCCCGAGATGGCTACACCTTC. Its protein is CASSLGVGGSSRDGYTF.

The rearrangement joins TRBV19 to TRBJ1-5; 9 nucleotides agree with TRBD1. From germline, CDR1 is LNHDA and CDR2 SQIVND (reference sequence). The CDR3 has 16 amino acids. V was pared by 6 bases and J by 0 bases, with 6 bases of the junction left unmatched. Here the CDR3 reads CASSVQGAYSNQPQHF. CDR3 sequence (DNA): TGTGCCAGTAGCGTACAGGGGGCATATAGCAATCAGCCCCAGCATTTT.

This rearrangement joins TRBV7-9 to TRBJ1-3; D is possibly TRBD1 (5 bases). The CDR3 has 14 amino acids. Germline loops: CDR1 SEHNR, CDR2 FQNEAQ (reference sequence). The V end lost 7 bases, the J end lost 5 bases, and 15 bases lay between the germline ends. Written as DNA, the CDR3 is TGTGCCAGCACGGGCGGGGCGTTTCGAAACACCATATATTTT. Its translation is CASTGGAFRNTIYF.

The rearrangement links TRBV6-6 to TRBJ2-7; D is possibly TRBD1 (5 bases). Trimming removed 2 bases from V and 2 bases from J, with 13 bases in between. This CDR3 spans 15 amino acids. The germline V gene has CDR1 MNHNY and CDR2 SVGAGI (reference sequence). CDR3 coding DNA: TGTGCCAGCAGTTACCGGGCCCAGGGCGCCTACGAGCAGTACTTC. Encoded protein: CASSYRAQGAYEQYF.